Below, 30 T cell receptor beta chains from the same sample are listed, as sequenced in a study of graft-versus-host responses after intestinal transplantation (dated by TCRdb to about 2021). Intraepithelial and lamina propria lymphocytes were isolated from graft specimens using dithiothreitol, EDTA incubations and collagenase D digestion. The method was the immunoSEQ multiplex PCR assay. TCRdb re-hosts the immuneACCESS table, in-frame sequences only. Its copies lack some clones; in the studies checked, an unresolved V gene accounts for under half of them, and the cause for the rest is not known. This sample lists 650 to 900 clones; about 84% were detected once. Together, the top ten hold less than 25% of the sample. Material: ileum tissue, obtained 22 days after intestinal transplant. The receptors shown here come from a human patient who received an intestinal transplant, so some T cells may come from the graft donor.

In nucleotides, the CDR3 is TGTGCCAGCAGCGCAGTATCCCGGGACAGGGGGGTACGCGGCTACACCTTC. Protein sequence: CASSAVSRDRGVRGYTF. J is TRBJ1-2 and V is TRBV2, with TRBD1 matching 11 bases. This CDR3 region has 17 residues. Germline-derived CDR1 and CDR2 are SNHLY and FYNNEI. Unmatched junction bases numbered 17, after V lost 6 bases and J lost 8 bases.

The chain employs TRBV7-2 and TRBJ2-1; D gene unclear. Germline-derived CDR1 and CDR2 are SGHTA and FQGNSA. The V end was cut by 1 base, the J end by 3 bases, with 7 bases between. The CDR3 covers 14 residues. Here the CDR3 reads CASSLGLGYNEQFF. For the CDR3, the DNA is TGTGCCAGCAGCTTAGGGCTAGGCTACAATGAGCAGTTCTTC.

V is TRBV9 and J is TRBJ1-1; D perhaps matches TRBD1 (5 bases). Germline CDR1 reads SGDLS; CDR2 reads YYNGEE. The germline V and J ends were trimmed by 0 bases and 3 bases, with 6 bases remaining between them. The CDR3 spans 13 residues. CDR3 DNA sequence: TGTGCCAGCAGCGTAGCAGGGCACACTGAAGCTTTCTTT. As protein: CASSVAGHTEAFF.

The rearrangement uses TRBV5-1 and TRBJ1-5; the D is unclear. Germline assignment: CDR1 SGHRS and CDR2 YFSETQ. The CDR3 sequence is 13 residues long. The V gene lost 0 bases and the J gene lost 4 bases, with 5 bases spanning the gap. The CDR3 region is CASSLARNQPQHF. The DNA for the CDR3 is TGCGCCAGCAGCTTGGCCAGGAATCAGCCCCAGCATTTT.

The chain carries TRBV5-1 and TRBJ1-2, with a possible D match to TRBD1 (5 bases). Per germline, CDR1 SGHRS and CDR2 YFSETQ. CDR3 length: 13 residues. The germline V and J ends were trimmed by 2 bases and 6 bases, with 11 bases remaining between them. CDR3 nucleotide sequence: TGCGCCAGCAGCTTAACCGGGACGGATGGCTACACCTTC. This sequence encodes CASSLTGTDGYTF.

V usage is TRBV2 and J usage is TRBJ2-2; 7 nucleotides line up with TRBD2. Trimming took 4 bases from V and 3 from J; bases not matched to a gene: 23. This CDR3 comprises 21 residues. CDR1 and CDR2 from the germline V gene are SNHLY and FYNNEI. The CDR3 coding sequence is TGTGCCAGCAGTGTCAGCGCAGGTTGGAAAGAACACCGGGGGGACACCGGGGAGCTGTTTTTT. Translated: CASSVSAGWKEHRGDTGELFF.

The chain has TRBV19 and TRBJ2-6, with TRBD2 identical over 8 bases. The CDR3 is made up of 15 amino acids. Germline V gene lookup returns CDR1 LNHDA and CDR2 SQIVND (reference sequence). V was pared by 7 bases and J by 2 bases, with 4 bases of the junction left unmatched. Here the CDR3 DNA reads TGTGCCAGTATCGGGAGGGGAACTGGGGCCAACGTCCTGACTTTC. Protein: CASIGRGTGANVLTF.

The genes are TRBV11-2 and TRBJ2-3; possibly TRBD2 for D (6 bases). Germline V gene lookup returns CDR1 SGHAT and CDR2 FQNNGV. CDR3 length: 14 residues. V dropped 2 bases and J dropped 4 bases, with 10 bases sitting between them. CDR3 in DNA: TGTGCCAGCAGCTTATCCCCGGGGGCAGATACGCAGTATTTT. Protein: CASSLSPGADTQYF.

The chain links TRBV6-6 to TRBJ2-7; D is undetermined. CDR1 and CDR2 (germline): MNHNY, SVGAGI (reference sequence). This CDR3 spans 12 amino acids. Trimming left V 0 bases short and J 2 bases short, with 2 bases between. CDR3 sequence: CASSYSAYEQYF. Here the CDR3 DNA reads TGTGCCAGCAGTTACTCGGCCTACGAGCAGTACTTC.

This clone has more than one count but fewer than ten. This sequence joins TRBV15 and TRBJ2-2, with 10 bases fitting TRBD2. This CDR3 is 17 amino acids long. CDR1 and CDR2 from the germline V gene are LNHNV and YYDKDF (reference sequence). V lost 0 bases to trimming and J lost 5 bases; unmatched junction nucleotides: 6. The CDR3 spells CATSRDRVTSGTGELFF. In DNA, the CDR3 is TGTGCCACCAGCAGAGATCGAGTGACTAGCGGGACCGGGGAGCTGTTTTTT. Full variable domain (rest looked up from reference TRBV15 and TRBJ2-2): DAMVIQNPRYQVTQFGKPVTLSCSQTLNHNVMYWYQQKSSQAPKLLFHYYDKDFNNEADTPDNFQSRRPNTSFCFLDIRSPGLGDTAMYLCATSRDRVTSGTGELFFGEGSRLTVL.

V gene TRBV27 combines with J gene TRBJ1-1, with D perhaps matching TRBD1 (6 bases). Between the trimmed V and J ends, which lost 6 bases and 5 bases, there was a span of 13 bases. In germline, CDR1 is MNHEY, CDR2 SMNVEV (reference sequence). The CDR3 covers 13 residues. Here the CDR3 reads CASSFRGGTEAFF. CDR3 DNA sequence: TGTGCCAGCAGCTTCAGGGGAGGGACTGAAGCTTTCTTT.

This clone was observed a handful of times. CDR3 DNA: TGTGCCAGCGGGGGAACAACCCAGGAGCACAATGAGCAGTTCTTC. As protein: CASGGTTQEHNEQFF. This chain joins TRBV19 and TRBJ2-1; a possible D gene is TRBD2 (6 bases). The CDR3 contains 15 residues. The V and J ends lost 9 bases and 5 bases respectively, with 20 bases between them. Germline CDR1 reads LNHDA; CDR2 reads SQIVND (reference sequence). The whole variable domain, remainder taken from reference TRBV19 and TRBJ2-1, is DGGITQSPKYLFRKEGQNVTLSCEQNLNHDAMYWYRQDPGQGLRLIYYSQIVNDFQKGDIAEGYSVSREKKESFPLTVTSAQKNPTAFYLCASGGTTQEHNEQFFGPGTRLTVL.

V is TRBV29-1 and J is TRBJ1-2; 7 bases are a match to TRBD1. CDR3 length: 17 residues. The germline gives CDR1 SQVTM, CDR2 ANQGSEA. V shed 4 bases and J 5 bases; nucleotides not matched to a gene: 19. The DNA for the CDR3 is TGCAGCGTTGCAGACTATTGGGACAGATGGTGGTTATATGGCTACACCTTC. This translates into CSVADYWDRWWLYGYTF. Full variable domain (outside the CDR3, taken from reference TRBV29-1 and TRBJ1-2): SAVISQKPSRDICQRGTSLTIQCQVDSQVTMMFWYRQQPGQSLTLIATANQGSEATYESGFVIDKFPISRPNLTFSTLTVSNMSPEDSSIYLCSVADYWDRWWLYGYTFGSGTRLTVV.

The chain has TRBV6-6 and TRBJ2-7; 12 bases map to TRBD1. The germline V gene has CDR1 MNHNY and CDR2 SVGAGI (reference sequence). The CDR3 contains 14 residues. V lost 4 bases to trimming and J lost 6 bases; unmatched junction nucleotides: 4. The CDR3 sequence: CASSWTGQGAEQYF. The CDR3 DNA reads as TGTGCCAGCAGTTGGACGGGACAGGGGGCCGAGCAGTACTTC.

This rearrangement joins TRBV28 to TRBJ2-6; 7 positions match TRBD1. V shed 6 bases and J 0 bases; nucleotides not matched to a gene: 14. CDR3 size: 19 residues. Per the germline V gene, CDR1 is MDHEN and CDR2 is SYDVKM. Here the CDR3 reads CASRKTRGPFSSGANVLTF. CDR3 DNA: TGTGCCAGCAGAAAAACAAGGGGGCCTTTTAGCTCTGGGGCCAACGTCCTGACTTTC. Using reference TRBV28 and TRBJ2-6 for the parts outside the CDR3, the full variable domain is DVKVTQSSRYLVKRTGEKVFLECVQDMDHENMFWYRQDPGLGLRLIYFSYDVKMKEKGDIPEGYSVSREKKERFSLILESASTNQTSMYLCASRKTRGPFSSGANVLTFGAGSRLTVL.

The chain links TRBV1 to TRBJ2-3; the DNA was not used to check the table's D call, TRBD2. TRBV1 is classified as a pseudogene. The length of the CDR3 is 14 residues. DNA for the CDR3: TGCACCAGCCGTAGCGGGAGAGGAAAAGATACGCAGTATTTT. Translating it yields CTSRSGRGKDTQYF.

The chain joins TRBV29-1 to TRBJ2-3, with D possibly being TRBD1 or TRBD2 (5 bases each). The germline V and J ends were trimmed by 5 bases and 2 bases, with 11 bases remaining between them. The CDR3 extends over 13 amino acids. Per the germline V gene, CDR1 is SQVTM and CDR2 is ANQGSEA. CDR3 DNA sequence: TGCAGCGTTAAAAGGGACCACACAGATACGCAGTATTTT. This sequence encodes CSVKRDHTDTQYF.

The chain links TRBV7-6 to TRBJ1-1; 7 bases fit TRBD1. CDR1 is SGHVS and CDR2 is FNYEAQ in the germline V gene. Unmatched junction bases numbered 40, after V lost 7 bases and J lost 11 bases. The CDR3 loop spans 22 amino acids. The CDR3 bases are TGTGCCAGCAAGGGAGGCAGGGGCTGGAGCTTAAAGGGGGCGCCGGATTCTTTAGGGGCTTTCTTT. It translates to CASKGGRGWSLKGAPDSLGAFF.

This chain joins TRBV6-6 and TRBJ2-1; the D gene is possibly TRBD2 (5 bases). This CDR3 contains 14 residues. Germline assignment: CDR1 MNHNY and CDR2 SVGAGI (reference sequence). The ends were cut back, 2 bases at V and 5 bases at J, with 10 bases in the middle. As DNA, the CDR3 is TGTGCCAGCAGTTACCCGGGATTCCACAATGAGCAGTTCTTC. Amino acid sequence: CASSYPGFHNEQFF.

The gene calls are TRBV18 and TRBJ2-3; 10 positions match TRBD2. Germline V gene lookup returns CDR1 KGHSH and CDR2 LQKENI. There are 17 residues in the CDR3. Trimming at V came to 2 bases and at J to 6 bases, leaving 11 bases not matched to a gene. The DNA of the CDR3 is TGTGCCAGCTCACCAAGGGCAGGACTAGCGGTCAGGGATACGCAGTATTTT. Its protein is CASSPRAGLAVRDTQYF.

CDR3 amino acids: CASTARDGQETQYF. CDR3 nucleotide sequence: TGTGCCAGTACAGCTCGGGACGGGCAAGAGACCCAGTACTTC. This sequence joins TRBV19 and TRBJ2-5; the D gene could be TRBD1 or TRBD2 (5 bases each). This CDR3 comprises 14 residues. V was cut by 7 bases and J by 2 bases, with 14 bases left in between. CDR1 and CDR2 (germline): LNHDA, SQIVND (reference sequence).

The CDR3 bases are TGTGCCAGCAGCTACATAGGGGACAGGGGGCCGTCTAACTATGGCTACACCTTC. Translation: CASSYIGDRGPSNYGYTF. V usage is TRBV4-2 and J usage is TRBJ1-2; TRBD1 matches 12 bases. This CDR3 has 18 amino acids. The junction had 10 bases not matched to a gene; V was cut back by 5 bases and J by 0 bases. CDR1 and CDR2 (germline): LGHNA, YNFKEQ.

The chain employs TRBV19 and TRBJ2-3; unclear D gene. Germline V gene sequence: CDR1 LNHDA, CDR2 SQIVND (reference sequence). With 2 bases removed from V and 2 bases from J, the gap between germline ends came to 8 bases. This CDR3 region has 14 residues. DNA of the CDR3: TGTGCCAGTAGTATAACAACAGACACAGATACGCAGTATTTT. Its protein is CASSITTDTDTQYF.

CDR3 sequence: CASSLQSARKAYGYTF. The CDR3 DNA sequence: TGCGCCAGCTCTTTGCAATCGGCTCGAAAGGCCTATGGCTACACCTTC. The chain carries TRBV5-1 and TRBJ1-2, with D unresolved. V lost 7 bases and J 4 bases, leaving 23 bases between the germline ends. CDR3 length: 16 amino acids. The V gene's germline CDR1 is SGHRS and CDR2 YFSETQ.

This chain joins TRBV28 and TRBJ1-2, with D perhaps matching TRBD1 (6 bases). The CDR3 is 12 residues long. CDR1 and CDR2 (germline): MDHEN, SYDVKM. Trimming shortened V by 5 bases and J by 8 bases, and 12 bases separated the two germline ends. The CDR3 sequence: CASSTGSFGYTF. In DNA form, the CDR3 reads TGTGCCAGCAGTACAGGGTCTTTCGGCTACACCTTC.

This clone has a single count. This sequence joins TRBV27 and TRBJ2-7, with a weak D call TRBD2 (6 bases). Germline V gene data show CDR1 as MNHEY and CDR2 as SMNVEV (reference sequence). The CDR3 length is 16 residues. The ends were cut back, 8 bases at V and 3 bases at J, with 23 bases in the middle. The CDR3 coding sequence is TGTGCCAGCTCAGGTAGCGGTGGAACCGAACGCTACGAGCAGTACTTC. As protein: CASSGSGGTERYEQYF.

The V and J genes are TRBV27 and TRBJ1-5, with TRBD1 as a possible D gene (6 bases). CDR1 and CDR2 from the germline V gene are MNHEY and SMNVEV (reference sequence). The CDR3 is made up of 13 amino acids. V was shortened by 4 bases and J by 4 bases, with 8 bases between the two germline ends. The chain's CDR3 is CASSWTANQPQHF. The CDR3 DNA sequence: TGTGCCAGCAGTTGGACAGCTAATCAGCCCCAGCATTTT.

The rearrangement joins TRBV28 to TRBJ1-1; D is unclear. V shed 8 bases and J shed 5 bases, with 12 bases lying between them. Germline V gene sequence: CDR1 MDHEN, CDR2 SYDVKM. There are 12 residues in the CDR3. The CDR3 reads CASDTGRTEAFF. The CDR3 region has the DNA TGTGCCAGCGACACTGGTCGAACTGAAGCTTTCTTT. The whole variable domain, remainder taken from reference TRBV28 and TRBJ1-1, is DVKVTQSSRYLVKRTGEKVFLECVQDMDHENMFWYRQDPGLGLRLIYFSYDVKMKEKGDIPEGYSVSREKKERFSLILESASTNQTSMYLCASDTGRTEAFFGQGTRLTVV.

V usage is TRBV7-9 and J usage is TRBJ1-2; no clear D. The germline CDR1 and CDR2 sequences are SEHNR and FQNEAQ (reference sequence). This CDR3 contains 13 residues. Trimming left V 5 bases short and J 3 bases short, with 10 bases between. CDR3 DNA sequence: TGTGCCAGCAGCGGTAACACCTACTATGGCTACACCTTC. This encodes CASSGNTYYGYTF.

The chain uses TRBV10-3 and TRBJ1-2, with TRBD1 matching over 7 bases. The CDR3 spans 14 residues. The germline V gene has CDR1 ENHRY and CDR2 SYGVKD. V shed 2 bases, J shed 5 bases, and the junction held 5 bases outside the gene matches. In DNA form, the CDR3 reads TGTGCCATCAGTGAGACTATGACAGGGTATGGCTACACCTTC. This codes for CAISETMTGYGYTF.